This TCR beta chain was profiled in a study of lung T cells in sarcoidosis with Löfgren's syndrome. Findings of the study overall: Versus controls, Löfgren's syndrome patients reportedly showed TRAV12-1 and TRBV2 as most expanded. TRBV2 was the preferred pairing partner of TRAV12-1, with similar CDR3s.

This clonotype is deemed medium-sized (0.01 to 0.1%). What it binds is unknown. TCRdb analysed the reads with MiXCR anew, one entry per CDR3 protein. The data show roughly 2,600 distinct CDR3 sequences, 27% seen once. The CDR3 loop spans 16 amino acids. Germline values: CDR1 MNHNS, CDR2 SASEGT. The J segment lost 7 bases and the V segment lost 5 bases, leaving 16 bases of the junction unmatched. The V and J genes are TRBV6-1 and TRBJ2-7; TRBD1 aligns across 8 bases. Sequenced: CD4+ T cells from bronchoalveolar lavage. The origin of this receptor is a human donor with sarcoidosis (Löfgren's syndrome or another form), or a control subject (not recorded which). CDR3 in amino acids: CASSTDRVGWILEQYF. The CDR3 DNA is TGTGCCAGCAGTACGGACAGGGTAGGGTGGATATTGGAGCAGTACTTC.